In its sample, the clone carrying this T cell receptor (beta chain) was seen a few times. TCRdb recomputed calls from the 5' RACE reads with MiXCR, one row per CDR3 protein. The sample includes about 500,000 distinct CDR3 sequences, about a sixth of them seen just once. The sample is drawn from a study of T cells after yellow fever vaccination. Germline CDR1 is SNHLY and CDR2 is FYNNEI. The length of the CDR3 is 11 residues. The junction had 2 bases not matched to a gene; V was cut back by 4 bases and J by 11 bases. The material was PBMCs, obtained 4 to 6 days after the first yellow fever vaccination. The rearrangement links TRBV2 to TRBJ2-1, with 7 bases that match TRBD2. The source is a young man who received the YFV17D yellow fever vaccine. CDR3 residues: CASSGEGQQFF. The CDR3, as DNA: TGTGCCAGCAGTGGGGAGGGGCAGCAGTTCTTC.